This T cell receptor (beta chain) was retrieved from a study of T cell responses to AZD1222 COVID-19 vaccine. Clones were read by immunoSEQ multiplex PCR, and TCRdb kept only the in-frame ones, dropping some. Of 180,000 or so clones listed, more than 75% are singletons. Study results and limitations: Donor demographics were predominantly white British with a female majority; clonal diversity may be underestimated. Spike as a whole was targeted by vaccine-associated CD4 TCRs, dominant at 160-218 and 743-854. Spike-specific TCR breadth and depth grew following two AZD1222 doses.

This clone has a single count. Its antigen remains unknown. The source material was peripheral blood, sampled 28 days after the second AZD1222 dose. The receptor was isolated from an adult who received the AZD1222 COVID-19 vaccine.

The CDR3, as DNA: TGCGCCAGCAGCCAACGGGCGGGAGGGCCAGGTACGCAGTATTTT. This encodes CASSQRAGGPGTQYF. The rearrangement joins TRBV4-1 to TRBJ2-3, with 9 bases aligning to TRBD2. Germline trimming cut 2 bases from V and 8 bases from J; bases unmatched to any gene: 8. CDR1 MGHRA and CDR2 YSYEKL come from the germline V gene. CDR3 length: 15 amino acids.